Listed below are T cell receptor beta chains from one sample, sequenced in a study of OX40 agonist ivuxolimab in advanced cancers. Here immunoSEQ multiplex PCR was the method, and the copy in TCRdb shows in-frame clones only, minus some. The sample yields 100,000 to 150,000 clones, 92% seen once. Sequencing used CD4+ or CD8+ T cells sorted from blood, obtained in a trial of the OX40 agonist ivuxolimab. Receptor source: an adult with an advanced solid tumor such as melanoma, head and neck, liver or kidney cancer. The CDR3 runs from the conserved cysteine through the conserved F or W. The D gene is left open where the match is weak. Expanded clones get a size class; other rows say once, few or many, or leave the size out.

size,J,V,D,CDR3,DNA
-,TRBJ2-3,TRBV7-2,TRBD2,CASSPSGTAISTDTQYF,TGTGCCAGCAGCCCTAGCGGGACCGCTATTAGCACAGATACGCAGTATTTT
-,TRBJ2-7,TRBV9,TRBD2,CASSPDGGAYEQYF,TGTGCCAGCAGCCCAGATGGGGGGGCCTACGAGCAGTACTTC
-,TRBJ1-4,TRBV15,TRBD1,CATRAYGTGGDEKLFF,TGTGCCACCAGGGCATACGGGACAGGGGGGGATGAAAAACTGTTTTTT
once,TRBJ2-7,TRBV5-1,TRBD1,CASSQDRVGFEQYF,TGCGCCAGCAGCCAGGACAGGGTCGGGTTCGAGCAGTACTTC
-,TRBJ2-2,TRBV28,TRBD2,CASSLPGTSAGELFF,TGTGCCAGCAGTTTGCCCGGGACTAGCGCCGGGGAGCTGTTTTTT
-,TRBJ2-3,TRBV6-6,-,CASSYEQSQYF,TGTGCCAGCAGTTACGAACAGTCGCAGTATTTT
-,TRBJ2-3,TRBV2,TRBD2,CASSGGSSGATDTQYF,TGTGCCAGCAGTGGGGGATCTAGCGGGGCCACAGATACGCAGTATTTT
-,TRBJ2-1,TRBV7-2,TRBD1,CASSGDSYNEQFF,TGTGCCAGCAGCGGGGACAGCTACAATGAGCAGTTCTTC
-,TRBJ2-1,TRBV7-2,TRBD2,CASSFGAGGPEYNEQFF,TGTGCCAGCAGCTTCGGAGCGGGAGGGCCGGAATACAATGAGCAGTTCTTC
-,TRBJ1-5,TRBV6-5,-,CASSYRQYQPQHF,TGTGCCAGCAGTTACCGACAGTATCAGCCCCAGCATTTT
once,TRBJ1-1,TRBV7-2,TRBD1,CASSSGQPLVNTEAFF,TGTGCCAGCAGCTCGGGACAGCCCCTTGTGAACACTGAAGCTTTCTTT
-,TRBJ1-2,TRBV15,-,CATSRDAGVYGYTF,TGTGCCACCAGCAGAGATGCAGGGGTCTATGGCTACACCTTC
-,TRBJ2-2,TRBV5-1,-,CASSVRDRADTGELFF,TGCGCCAGCAGCGTCCGGGACCGGGCTGACACCGGGGAGCTGTTTTTT
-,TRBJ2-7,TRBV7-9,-,CASSPPGPHYEQYF,TGTGCCAGCAGCCCGCCGGGACCGCACTACGAGCAGTACTTC
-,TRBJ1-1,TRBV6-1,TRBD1,CASSPGQGAYTEAFF,TGTGCCAGCTCACCGGGACAGGGGGCCTACACTGAAGCTTTCTTT
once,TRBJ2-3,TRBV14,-,CASSQVTQGTQYF,TGTGCCAGCAGCCAAGTTACCCAGGGGACGCAGTATTTT
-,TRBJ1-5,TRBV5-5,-,CASSLVRTYQPQHF,TGTGCCAGCAGCTTGGTCAGGACATATCAGCCCCAGCATTTT
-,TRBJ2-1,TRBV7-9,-,CASSRPPLAAVNNEQFF,TGTGCCAGCAGCCGGCCCCCTTTAGCGGCGGTCAACAATGAGCAGTTCTTC
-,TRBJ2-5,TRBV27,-,CASWGKQETQYF,TGTGCCAGCTGGGGAAAGCAAGAGACCCAGTACTTC
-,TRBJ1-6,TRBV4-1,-,CASSQSGAQSSYNSPLHF,TGCGCCAGCAGCCAGTCAGGTGCGCAAAGCTCCTATAATTCACCCCTCCACTTT
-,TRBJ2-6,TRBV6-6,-,CASSQEGPGANVLTF,TGTGCCAGCAGCCAGGAGGGACCTGGGGCCAACGTCCTGACTTTC
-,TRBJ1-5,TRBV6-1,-,CASSANPSQPQHF,TGTGCCAGCAGTGCAAACCCGTCCCAGCCCCAGCATTTT
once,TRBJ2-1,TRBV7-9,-,CASSSLEHEQFF,TGTGCCAGCAGCTCGCTTGAGCATGAGCAGTTCTTC
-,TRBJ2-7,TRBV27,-,CASSSLTANYEQYF,TGTGCCAGCAGTTCCCTGACTGCCAACTACGAGCAGTACTTC
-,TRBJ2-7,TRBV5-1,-,CASSSVGNSYEQYF,TGCGCCAGCAGCTCGGTGGGGAACTCCTACGAGCAGTACTTC
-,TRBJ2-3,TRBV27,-,CASSLGDGIGDTQYF,TGTGCCAGCAGTTTAGGGGACGGAATAGGAGATACGCAGTATTTT
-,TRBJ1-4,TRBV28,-,CASSLDLFF,TGTGCCAGCAGCCTAGACCTGTTTTTT
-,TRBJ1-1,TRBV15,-,CATSRDQKEGTEAFF,TGTGCCACCAGCAGAGATCAGAAGGAGGGCACTGAAGCTTTCTTT
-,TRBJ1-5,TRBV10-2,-,CASSDRVSDQPQHF,TGCGCCAGCAGTGACAGGGTCTCCGATCAGCCCCAGCATTTT
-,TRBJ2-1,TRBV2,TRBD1,CASRPRGNEQFF,TGTGCCAGCAGACCCAGGGGGAATGAGCAGTTCTTC
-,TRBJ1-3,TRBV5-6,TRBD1,CASSLGQGDSGNTIYF,TGTGCCAGCAGCTTAGGGCAGGGGGACTCTGGAAACACCATATATTTT
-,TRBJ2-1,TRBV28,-,CASSLGGTNEQFF,TGTGCCAGCAGTTTAGGCGGCACCAATGAGCAGTTCTTC
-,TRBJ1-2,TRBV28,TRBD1,CASSDLQGAMSGYTF,TGTGCCAGCAGTGACTTACAGGGGGCCATGAGTGGCTACACCTTC
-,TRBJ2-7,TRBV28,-,CASSLLVPYYEQYF,TGTGCCAGCAGTTTATTGGTCCCTTACTACGAGCAGTACTTC
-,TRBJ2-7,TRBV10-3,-,CAISRDTYEQYF,TGTGCCATCAGCAGGGATACCTACGAGCAGTACTTC
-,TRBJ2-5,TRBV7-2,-,CASSLDRADQETQYF,TGTGCCAGCAGCTTAGATAGGGCAGACCAAGAGACCCAGTACTTC
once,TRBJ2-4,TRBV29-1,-,CSVGSLGEVGVIQYF,TGCAGCGTTGGATCCCTAGGGGAGGTCGGTGTCATTCAGTACTTC
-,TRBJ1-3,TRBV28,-,CASREAGNTIYF,TGTGCCAGCAGGGAGGCTGGAAACACCATATATTTT
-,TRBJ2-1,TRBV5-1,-,CASSYGSSYNEQFF,TGCGCCAGCAGCTACGGAAGCTCCTACAATGAGCAGTTCTTC
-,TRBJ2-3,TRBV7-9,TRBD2,CASSFPRGLADTDTQYF,TGTGCCAGCAGCTTCCCTCGAGGGCTAGCGGACACAGATACGCAGTATTTT
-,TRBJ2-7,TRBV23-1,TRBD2,CASSQSRASGTHYSYEQYF,TGCGCCAGCAGTCAATCGAGGGCTAGCGGGACCCACTACTCCTACGAGCAGTACTTC
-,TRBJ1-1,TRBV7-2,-,CASSLGSDPGRTEAFF,TGTGCCAGCAGCCTCGGGTCCGACCCAGGGAGAACTGAAGCTTTCTTT
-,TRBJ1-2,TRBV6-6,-,CASSLANNYGYTF,TGTGCCAGCAGTTTGGCCAATAACTATGGCTACACCTTC
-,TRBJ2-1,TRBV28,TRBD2,CASRSRLAGSYNEQFF,TGTGCCAGCAGGTCAAGACTAGCGGGGTCCTACAATGAGCAGTTCTTC
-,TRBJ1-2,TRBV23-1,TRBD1,CASSPKRKPGQDLAYGYTF,TGCGCCAGCAGTCCTAAACGGAAACCGGGACAGGATTTGGCCTATGGCTACACCTTC
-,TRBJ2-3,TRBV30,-,CAWSGTTTDTQYF,TGTGCCTGGAGTGGGACTACAACAGATACGCAGTATTTT
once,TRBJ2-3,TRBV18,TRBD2,CASSPLRLAGGPGDTQYF,TGTGCCAGCTCACCACTGCGACTAGCGGGAGGGCCTGGAGATACGCAGTATTTT
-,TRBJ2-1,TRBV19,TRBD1,CASISQTGGAGNEQFF,TGTGCCAGTATATCTCAGACAGGGGGCGCGGGGAATGAGCAGTTCTTC
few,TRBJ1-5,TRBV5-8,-,CASSFYTGGGGNQPQHF,TGTGCCAGCAGCTTCTACACTGGGGGGGGAGGCAATCAGCCCCAGCATTTT
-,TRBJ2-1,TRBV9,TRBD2,CASSMGGRAGDEQFF,TGTGCCAGCAGCATGGGCGGGAGGGCCGGAGATGAGCAGTTCTTC
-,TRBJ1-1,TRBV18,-,CASENSNTEAFF,TGTGCCAGCGAGAACTCAAACACTGAAGCTTTCTTT
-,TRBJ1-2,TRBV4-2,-,CASSQEPVGRAFDGYTF,TGTGCCAGCAGCCAAGAACCGGTCGGCCGGGCGTTCGATGGCTACACCTTC
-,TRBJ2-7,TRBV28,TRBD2,CASSSDSGLSSYEQYF,TGTGCCAGCAGTTCGGACTCGGGACTATCATCCTACGAGCAGTACTTC